These 6 T cell receptor beta chains were sequenced from one sample in a study of cytomegalovirus exposure and HLA in healthy donors. Produced via immunoSEQ multiplex PCR; TCRdb's table is partial and in-frame only. The sample lists tens of thousands of clones, roughly 94% occurring once. Sequencing used PBMCs. These receptors were collected from a woman aged 18-35 years in good health and CMV-seronegative.

The table lists this clone with a count of one. The chain links TRBV9 to TRBJ1-2; 10 bases agree with TRBD1. After removal of 4 bases from V and 6 bases from J, the junction contained 9 bases not matched to a gene. Germline V lookup: CDR1 SGDLS, CDR2 YYNGEE. The CDR3 is 15 amino acids. CDR3 bases: TGTGCCAGCAGCTTCGTCGACAGGGGGCAAGATGGCTACACCTTC. Residues: CASSFVDRGQDGYTF.

The V call is TRBV7-8, the J call TRBJ2-7, with D tentatively TRBD2 (6 bases). Trimming shortened V by 1 base and J by 5 bases, and 18 bases separated the two germline ends. The germline V gene encodes CDR1 SGHVS and CDR2 FQNEAQ. The CDR3 spans 16 residues. CDR3 loop: CASSLGGSGSIHEQYF. Here the CDR3 DNA reads TGTGCCAGCAGCTTAGGGGGATCCGGGAGCATCCACGAGCAGTACTTC.

This clone has just one count. The chain joins TRBV6-1 to TRBJ2-1, with D possibly matching TRBD1 (6 bases). Germline V gene sequence: CDR1 MNHNS, CDR2 SASEGT. V was pared by 6 bases and J by 6 bases, with 12 bases between. CDR3 length equals 13 residues. CDR3 sequence: CASRLGQINEQFF. In DNA form, the CDR3 reads TGTGCCAGCAGACTTGGACAGATCAATGAGCAGTTCTTC.

The chain has TRBV7-2 and TRBJ2-1, with D maybe TRBD2 (6 bases). V was shortened by 0 bases and J by 4 bases, with 10 bases between the two germline ends. Germline lookup yields CDR1 SGHTA and CDR2 FQGNSA. The CDR3 spans 15 residues. This CDR3 is CASSLAGLRYNEQFF. The CDR3, as DNA: TGTGCCAGCAGCTTAGCGGGACTTCGATACAATGAGCAGTTCTTC.

V is TRBV9 and J is TRBJ2-1, with 8 bases fitting TRBD2. Germline V CDR1 and CDR2: SGDLS, YYNGEE. CDR3 length: 17 amino acids. The V gene end was trimmed by 0 bases and the J gene end by 7 bases; junction bases not matched to a gene: 12. The CDR3: CASSVGELGLGKNEQFF. CDR3 sequence (DNA): TGTGCCAGCAGCGTAGGGGAGTTGGGACTAGGGAAAAATGAGCAGTTCTTC. Based on the CDR3 plus reference TRBV9 and TRBJ2-1, the full variable domain is DSGVTQTPKHLITATGQRVTLRCSPRSGDLSVYWYQQSLDQGLQFLIQYYNGEERAKGNILERFSAQQFPDLHSELNLSSLELGDSALYFCASSVGELGLGKNEQFFGPGTRLTVL.

The V gene is TRBV7-6, the J gene TRBJ2-7, with no clear D. Germline V gene data show CDR1 as SGHVS and CDR2 as FNYEAQ. Trimming took 1 base from V and 2 from J, leaving 6 bases between them. There are 13 residues in the CDR3. As DNA, the CDR3 is TGTGCCAGCAGCTTAGGCAGGACCTACGAGCAGTACTTC. Protein product: CASSLGRTYEQYF.